The rows below give T cell receptor beta chains drawn from one sample of a study of T cell responses to AZD1222 COVID-19 vaccine. Method: immunoSEQ multiplex PCR; TCRdb's copy keeps in-frame clones and lacks some. In the table there are about 140,000 clones, approximately 91% of which are singletons. The source material was peripheral blood, sampled 28 days after the second dose of the MenACWY control vaccine. The receptors here all came from an adult who received the MenACWY meningococcal vaccine as a control. CDR3s include the opening cysteine and the closing phenylalanine or tryptophan. Clone sizes are given selectively: once, few, many, or a class where the clone is expanded.

clone_size j_call v_call cdr3_aa
- TRBJ2-3 TRBV3-1/TRBV3-2 CASSPTSGGDTQYF
- TRBJ2-1 TRBV7-2 CASSWAGNPYNEQFF
- TRBJ2-1 TRBV24-1 CATSDLSGANYNEQFF
- TRBJ2-1 TRBV28 CASSRTSGRALEQFF
- TRBJ1-3 TRBV3-1/TRBV3-2 CASSQGGSGNTIYF
- TRBJ1-1 TRBV28 CASSSLLDNTEAFF
- TRBJ1-1 TRBV27 CASSLLSPYSLGEAFF
once TRBJ1-3 TRBV6-5 CAIHPSGAHGNTIYF
- TRBJ1-5 TRBV2 CASSNPGTFGNQPQHF
- TRBJ1-5 TRBV20-1 CSASHGINQPQHF
- TRBJ2-3 TRBV7-3 CASSSTGGADADTQYF
- TRBJ1-1 TRBV7-9 CASGGQGGTEAFF
- TRBJ2-5 TRBV9 CASSVGQGVETQYF
- TRBJ1-1 TRBV6-5 CASSYGSGMVEAFF
- TRBJ1-4 TRBV30 CAWSGRGGANEKLFF
- TRBJ2-1 TRBV2 CASSVIVGEFF
- TRBJ2-5 TRBV7-2 CASSPPSRSETQYF
- TRBJ1-2 TRBV18 CASSEGVTYGYTF
- TRBJ1-4 TRBV28 CASRLQGLFEKLFF
- TRBJ2-7 TRBV30 CAWSGDRGSYEQYF
- TRBJ2-7 TRBV7-2 CASSARGGSYEQYF